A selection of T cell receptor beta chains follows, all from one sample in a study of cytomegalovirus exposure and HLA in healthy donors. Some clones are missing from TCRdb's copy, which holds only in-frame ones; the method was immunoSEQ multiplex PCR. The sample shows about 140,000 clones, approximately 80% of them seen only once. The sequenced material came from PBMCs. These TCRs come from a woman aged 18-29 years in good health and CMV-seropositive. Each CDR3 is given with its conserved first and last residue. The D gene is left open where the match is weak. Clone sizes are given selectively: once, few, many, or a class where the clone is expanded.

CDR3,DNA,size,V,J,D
CASRQTGGYEQYF,TGCGCCAGCAGACAGACGGGGGGGTACGAGCAGTACTTC,NA,TRBV4-1,TRBJ2-7,TRBD2
CASSIGETSYNEQFF,TGTGCCAGCAGTATAGGAGAAACCTCCTACAATGAGCAGTTCTTC,NA,TRBV27,TRBJ2-1,NA
CSVSGVGDGYTF,TGCAGCGTCTCAGGGGTGGGTGATGGCTACACCTTC,few,TRBV29-1,TRBJ1-2,NA
CASSLRGGSADTQYF,TGTGCCAGCAGCTTGCGCGGGGGGAGCGCAGATACGCAGTATTTT,NA,TRBV5-8,TRBJ2-3,TRBD2
CASSYGPGELFF,TGTGCCAGCAGTTACGGGCCCGGGGAGCTGTTTTTT,NA,TRBV6-5,TRBJ2-2,NA
CASSPQQGSTETQYF,TGTGCCAGCAGCCCCCAACAGGGATCTACTGAGACCCAGTACTTC,NA,TRBV11-2,TRBJ2-5,NA
CSVPRAGGLNEQFF,TGCAGCGTTCCCAGGGCGGGGGGCCTCAATGAGCAGTTCTTC,NA,TRBV29-1,TRBJ2-1,TRBD2
CASRSDRPSGNTIYF,TGTGCCAGCAGATCGGACAGGCCCTCTGGAAACACCATATATTTT,few,TRBV7-9,TRBJ1-3,TRBD1
CASSEAGQGRPLHF,TGTGCCAGCAGTGAAGCGGGGCAGGGCCGACCCCTCCACTTT,NA,TRBV25-1,TRBJ1-6,NA
CASNDQGGYEQYF,TGCGCCAGCAATGACCAGGGGGGCTACGAGCAGTACTTC,NA,TRBV5-1,TRBJ2-7,NA
CASSRTGMVTEAFF,TGCGCCAGCAGCCGGACAGGGATGGTCACTGAAGCTTTCTTT,NA,TRBV6-5,TRBJ1-1,TRBD1
CASSLVQGNTEAFF,TGTGCCAGCAGCTTAGTGCAGGGGAACACTGAAGCTTTCTTT,few,TRBV7-9,TRBJ1-1,NA
CASSLGVGAEAFF,TGTGCCAGCAGTCTCGGCGTGGGGGCCGAAGCTTTCTTT,NA,TRBV6-4,TRBJ1-1,NA